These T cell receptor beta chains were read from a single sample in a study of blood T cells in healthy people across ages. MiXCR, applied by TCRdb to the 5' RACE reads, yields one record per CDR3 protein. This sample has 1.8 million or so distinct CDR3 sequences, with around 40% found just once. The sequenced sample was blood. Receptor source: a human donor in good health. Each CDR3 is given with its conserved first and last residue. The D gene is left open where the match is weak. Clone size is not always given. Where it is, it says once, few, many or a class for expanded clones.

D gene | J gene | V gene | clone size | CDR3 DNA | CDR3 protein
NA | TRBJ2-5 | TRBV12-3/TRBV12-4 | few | TGTGCCAGCAGTCCAGGGGACATTGTATCGGAGCAGTACTTC | CASSPGDIVSEQYF
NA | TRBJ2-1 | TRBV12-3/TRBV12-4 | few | TGTGCCAGCAGTTTGTTAGGGCCCAACGGGGAGCAGTTCTTC | CASSLLGPNGEQFF
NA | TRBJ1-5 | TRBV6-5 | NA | TGTGCCAGCAGTTCTCCGTATAGCAATCAGCCCCAGCATTTT | CASSSPYSNQPQHF
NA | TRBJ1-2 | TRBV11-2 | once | TGTGCCAGCAGCCCTCTCATGAGCTATGGCTACACCTTC | CASSPLMSYGYTF
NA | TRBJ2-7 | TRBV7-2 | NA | TGTGTCAACAGCCCTAGTACCTCATCAGGGTACGAGCAGTACTTC | CVNSPSTSSGYEQYF
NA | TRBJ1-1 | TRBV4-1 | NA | TGCGCCAGCAGCCCCAGGACAGCGGCTGGAGCTTTCTTT | CASSPRTAAGAFF
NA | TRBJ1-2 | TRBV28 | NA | TGTGCCAGCAGTTTACGGGCGGACGGTGGGCCCCCTGACTATGGCTACACCTTC | CASSLRADGGPPDYGYTF
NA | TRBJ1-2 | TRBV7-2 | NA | TGTGCCAGCAGCTTAGCGCTGGGAGGGGGCTATGGCTACACCTTC | CASSLALGGGYGYTF
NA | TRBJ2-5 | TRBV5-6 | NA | TGTGCCAGCAGCTTTACGGCGGAGCTCCAAGAGACCCAGTACTTC | CASSFTAELQETQYF
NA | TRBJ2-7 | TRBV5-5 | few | TGTGCCAGCAGCCCAGTGTATAGGGAGCAGTACTTC | CASSPVYREQYF
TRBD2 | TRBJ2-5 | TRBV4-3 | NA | TGCGCCAGCAGCCAAGATCCCTATACTAGCGGGGGCGGGGAGACCCAGTACTTC | CASSQDPYTSGGGETQYF
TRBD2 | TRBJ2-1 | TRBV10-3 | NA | TGTGCCATCAGTGAGACTTCGGGGGGGCTTGAGCAGTTCTTC | CAISETSGGLEQFF
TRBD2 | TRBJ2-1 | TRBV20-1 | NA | TGCAGTGCTCCTCAGACTAGCGGGGGGGACAATGAGCAGTTCTTC | CSAPQTSGGDNEQFF
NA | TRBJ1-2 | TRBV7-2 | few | TGTGCCAGCAGCTTAGCGGCAGATTCTGGCTACACCTTC | CASSLAADSGYTF
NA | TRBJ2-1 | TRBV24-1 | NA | TGTGCCACCAGTGATTTTACGGACGGTTACAATGAGCAGTTCTTC | CATSDFTDGYNEQFF
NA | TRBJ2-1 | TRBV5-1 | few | TGCGCCAGCAGCTGGGGGGTCGGAGCTGAGCAGTTCTTC | CASSWGVGAEQFF
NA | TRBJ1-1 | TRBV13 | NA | TGTGCCAGCAGCCCGGATGGCACTGAAGCTTTCTTT | CASSPDGTEAFF
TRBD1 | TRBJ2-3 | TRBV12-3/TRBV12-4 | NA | TGTGCCAGCAGCCGTGACAGGGGATCGATTTTAGATACGCAGTATTTT | CASSRDRGSILDTQYF
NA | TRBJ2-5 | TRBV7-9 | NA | TGTGCCGGCAGCCCCCGGCGTGCGGGGCGGGAGACCCAGTACTTC | CAGSPRRAGRETQYF
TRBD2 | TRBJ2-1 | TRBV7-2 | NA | TGTGCCAGCAGCTCCCCGAGGCTAGCGGGGGGGAACAATGAGCAGTTCTTC | CASSSPRLAGGNNEQFF
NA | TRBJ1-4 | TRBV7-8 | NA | TGTGCCAGCAGCCGCATCGATGCAACTAATGAAAAACTGTTTTTT | CASSRIDATNEKLFF
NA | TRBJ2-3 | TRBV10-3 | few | TGTGCCATCAGTGTCGACGGACCGGGCACAGATACGCAGTATTTT | CAISVDGPGTDTQYF
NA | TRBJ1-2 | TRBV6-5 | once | TGTGCCAGCAGTCAACGGAGGTACCGGGGGAATGGCTACACCTTC | CASSQRRYRGNGYTF
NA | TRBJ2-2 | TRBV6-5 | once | TGTGCCATCATGGGTGGCACCAGGGAGCTGTTTTTT | CAIMGGTRELFF
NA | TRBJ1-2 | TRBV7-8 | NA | TGTGCCAGCAGCTCTTGGACGGCCAGCCCCTATGGCTACACCTTC | CASSSWTASPYGYTF
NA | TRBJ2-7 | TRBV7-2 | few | TGTGCCAGCAGCTTAGCACGGCAGGAGATCGAGCAGTACTTC | CASSLARQEIEQYF
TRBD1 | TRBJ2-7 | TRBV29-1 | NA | TGCAGCGTTCTTGGACAGGGTAATGTCTACGAGCAGTACTTC | CSVLGQGNVYEQYF
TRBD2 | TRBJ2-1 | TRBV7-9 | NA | TGTGCCAGCAGCTCTTTATGGGGAAGCGGGGGGACCTCCCCATACAATGAACAGTTCTTC | CASSSLWGSGGTSPYNEQFF
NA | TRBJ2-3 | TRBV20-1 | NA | TGCAGTGCTCGTATAGGAGATACGCAGTATTTT | CSARIGDTQYF